This T cell receptor (beta chain) is drawn from a study of blood T cell repertoires in COVID-19. At the level of the study: PBMCs, B-cell-depleted T cells, or T cells were the source of the cDNA or gDNA that made up the material.

The CDR3 consists of 16 residues. Germline assignment: CDR1 KGHSH and CDR2 LQKENI. Trimming took 1 base from V and 2 from J; bases not matched to a gene: 4. Sequencing used immunoSEQ multiplex PCR; TCRdb keeps in-frame clones, though not all of them. The data contain fewer than 80,000 clones, about nine tenths of them seen just once; the ten biggest clones take up 2%. This TCR was recovered from a man aged 30 to 39 with acute or convalescent COVID-19. Sequenced sample: peripheral blood. V gene TRBV18 combines with J gene TRBJ2-2; 7 bases are a match to TRBD1. CDR3: CASSPQGAKNTGELFF. The CDR3 DNA is TGTGCCAGCTCACCACAGGGGGCCAAAAACACCGGGGAGCTGTTTTTT. Filled out from reference TRBV18 and TRBJ2-2, the complete variable domain reads NAGVMQNPRHLVRRRGQEARLRCSPMKGHSHVYWYRQLPEEGLKFMVYLQKENIIDESGMPKERFSAEFPKEGPSILRIQQVVRGDSAAYFCASSPQGAKNTGELFFGEGSRLTVL.